The clone carrying this T cell receptor (beta chain) was picked up one time. Its cognate antigen is unknown. Unique molecular identifiers were incorporated when the TCRbeta library was constructed. From the PCR reads, TCRdb called clonotypes with MiXCR, one entry per CDR3 protein. The table records 670,000 or so distinct CDR3 sequences, roughly 14% of them present only once. Trimming took 6 bases from V and 4 from J, leaving 21 bases between them. The CDR3 sequence is 16 residues long. The data originate from a study of T-cell reconstitution after alpha-beta-depleted transplantation in children. Study-wide points: Roughly two months post-transplant, alpha-beta T cells reportedly originated from several hundred graft clones that had expanded. By one year post-transplant, T-cell counts and diversity largely arose from T cells that were newly produced.

This TCR derives from a girl aged 2-10 years with congenital amegakaryocytic thrombocytopenia, due to receive a stem cell transplant. The rearrangement joins TRBV12-3 or TRBV12-4 to TRBJ1-1; D is uncertain. Sequenced material: PBMCs, taken before TCRalphabeta/CD19-depleted stem cell transplant. The CDR3 sequence: CASRPGGFVIPTEAFF. For the CDR3, the DNA is TGTGCCAGCAGACCAGGCGGCTTTGTTATACCCACTGAAGCTTTCTTT.